This T cell receptor (beta chain) was retrieved from a study of blood T cell repertoires in COVID-19 (dated by TCRdb to 2018 to 2021). For the study in its entirety: Samples from collaborators originated in the United States, Italy and Spain and spanned both the acute and convalescent phases of COVID-19. A de-identified subject ID, COVID-19 status, age in years and sex were almost always included in the sample metadata. The repertoires were released in a freely available public database intended as a resource for research on the immune response to SARS-CoV-2. HLA class I and class II types, where available, came from metadata supplied by the sample provider rather than from assay-based typing. The samples were drawn from the first 160 participants of the ongoing ImmuneRACE study and from 1,254 subjects provided by 6 global collaborators. The prospective study material was composed of cDNA or gDNA derived from T cells, B-cell-depleted T cells, or PBMCs. The dataset comprised deeply sampled blood TCRbeta repertoires from subjects exposed to, actively infected with, or recovered from COVID-19.

What the research found in general, with its limitations: The amount of clinical and demographic metadata varied by source and participant and was provided uncurated.

TCRbeta CDR3 regions were amplified from genomic DNA using the immunoSEQ Assay, a bias-controlled multiplex PCR. For the original study's pipeline: The number of nucleated cells in each sample was estimated by amplification of reference gene primers within the assay. To quantify the absolute abundance of each unique TCRbeta CDR3 rearrangement, sequence reads were collapsed and filtered. Productive Simpson clonality was computed per sample as the square root of Simpson's diversity index over productive rearrangements. Drawn from immuneACCESS, this table holds only the in-frame rearrangements with V and J called that TCRdb kept. Clones are partly lost; checked studies trace under half to an unresolved V gene and leave the rest unexplained. V, J and clone size derive from that table, while D and trimming were established from the DNA sequence. The sample includes roughly 120,000 clones, with 80% observed a single time. Of the sample, about 4.5% falls within the top ten clones.

V loses 3 bases at its end and J loses 2 bases; junction bases beyond the gene matches: 13. The CDR1 and CDR2 encoded by the germline V gene are SGHTA and FQGNSA. From its cysteine to its phenylalanine, the CDR3 spans 18 amino acids. Only CDR3 DNA is held: 54 bases, read in frame from base 1. Collaborating institutions collected whole blood in K2EDTA tubes following their own protocols. For TCRbeta analysis, collaborators shipped samples in one of three forms: frozen whole blood, isolated PBMCs, or DNA extracted from either of those sample types. Notes on this clone: Its antigen is unknown. Nothing much larger sits one base from this clone, and base qualities are not available.

The rearranged segments are TRBV7-2 and TRBJ2-3; 8 of the junction bases match TRBD2. The sequenced material came from peripheral blood. The clonotype comes from a human donor in a cohort sampled during active or convalescent COVID-19. The nucleotide sequence is given as TGTGCCAGCAGCTTCGGGGGGGTAAGAGCGATTTCCACAGATACGCAGTATTTT. This codes for CASSFGGVRAISTDTQYF.